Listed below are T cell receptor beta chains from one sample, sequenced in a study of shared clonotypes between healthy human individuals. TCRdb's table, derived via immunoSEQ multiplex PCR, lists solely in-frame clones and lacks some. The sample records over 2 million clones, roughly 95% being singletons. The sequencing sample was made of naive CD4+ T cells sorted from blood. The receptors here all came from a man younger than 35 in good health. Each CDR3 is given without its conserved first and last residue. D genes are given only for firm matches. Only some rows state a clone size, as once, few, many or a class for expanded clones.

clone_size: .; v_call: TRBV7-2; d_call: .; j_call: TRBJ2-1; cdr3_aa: ASSLNLAPEQF
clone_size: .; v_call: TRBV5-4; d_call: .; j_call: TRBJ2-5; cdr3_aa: ASGGPQETQY
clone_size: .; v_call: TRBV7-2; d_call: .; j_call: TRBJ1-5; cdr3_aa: ASSLHRRGQPQH
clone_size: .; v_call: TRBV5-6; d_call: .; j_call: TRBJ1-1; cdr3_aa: ASSAIGNTEAF
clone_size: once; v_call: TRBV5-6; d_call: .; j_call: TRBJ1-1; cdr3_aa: ASSFGQIINTEAF
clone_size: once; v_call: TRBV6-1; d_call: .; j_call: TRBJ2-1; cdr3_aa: ASKELSSSYNEQF
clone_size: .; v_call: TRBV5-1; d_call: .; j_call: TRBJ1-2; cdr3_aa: ASSFGGVGYT
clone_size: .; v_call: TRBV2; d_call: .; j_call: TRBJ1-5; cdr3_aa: ASSEQGMSNQPQH
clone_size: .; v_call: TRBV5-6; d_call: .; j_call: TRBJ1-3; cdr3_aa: ASSLGTGNTIY
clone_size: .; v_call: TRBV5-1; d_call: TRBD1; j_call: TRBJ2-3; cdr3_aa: ASSLEGANTDTQY
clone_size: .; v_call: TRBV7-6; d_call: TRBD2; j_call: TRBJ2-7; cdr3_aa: ASSLGGRVYEQY
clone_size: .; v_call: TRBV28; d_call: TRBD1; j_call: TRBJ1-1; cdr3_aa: ASRGQGDTEAF
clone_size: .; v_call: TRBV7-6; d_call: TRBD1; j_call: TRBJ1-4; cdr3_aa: ASSLETGENEKLF
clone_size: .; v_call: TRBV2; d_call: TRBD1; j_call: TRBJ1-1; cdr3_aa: ASRGQGATEAF
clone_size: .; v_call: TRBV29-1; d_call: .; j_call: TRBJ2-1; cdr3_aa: SVPLSGYNEQF
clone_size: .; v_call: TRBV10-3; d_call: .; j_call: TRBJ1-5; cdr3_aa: AISVDGSNQPQH
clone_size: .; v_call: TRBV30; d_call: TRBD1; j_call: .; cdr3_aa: AWTSRGGVRHEQY
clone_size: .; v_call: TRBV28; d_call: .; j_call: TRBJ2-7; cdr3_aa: ASSSPDLGRNYEQY
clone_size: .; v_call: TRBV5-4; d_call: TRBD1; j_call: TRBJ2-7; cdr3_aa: ASSLVGQGHSYEQY
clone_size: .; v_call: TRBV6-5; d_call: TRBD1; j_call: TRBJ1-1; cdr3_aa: ASSRGGNTEAF
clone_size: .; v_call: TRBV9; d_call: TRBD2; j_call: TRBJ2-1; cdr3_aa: ASSGSGTSGRSSYNEQF
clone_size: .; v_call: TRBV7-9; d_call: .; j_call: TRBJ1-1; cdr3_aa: ASREQENTEAF
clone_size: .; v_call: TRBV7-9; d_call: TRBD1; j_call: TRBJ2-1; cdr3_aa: ASSMPGQGADNEQF
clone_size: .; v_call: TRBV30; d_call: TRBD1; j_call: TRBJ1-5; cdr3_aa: AWSVVGQAKQPQH
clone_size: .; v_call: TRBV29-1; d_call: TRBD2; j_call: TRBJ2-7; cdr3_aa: SVGEGSYEQY
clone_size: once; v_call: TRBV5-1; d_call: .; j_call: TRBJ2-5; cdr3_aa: ASSLEWHLVGETQY
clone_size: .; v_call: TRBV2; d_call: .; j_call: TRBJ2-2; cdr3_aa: ASSEGALRNTGELF
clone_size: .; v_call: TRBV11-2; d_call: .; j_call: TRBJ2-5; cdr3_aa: ASRGLGAQETQY
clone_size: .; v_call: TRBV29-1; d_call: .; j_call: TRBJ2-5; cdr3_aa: SVFRGGETQY
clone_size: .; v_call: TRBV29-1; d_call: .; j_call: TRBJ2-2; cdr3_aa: GLADTGELF
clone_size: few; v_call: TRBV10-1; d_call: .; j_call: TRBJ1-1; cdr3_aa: ASSENGREAF
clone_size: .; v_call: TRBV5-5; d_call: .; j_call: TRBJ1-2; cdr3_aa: ASSIDPMRGYT
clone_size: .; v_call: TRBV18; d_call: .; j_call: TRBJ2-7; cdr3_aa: ASSPPLGFPLMEQY
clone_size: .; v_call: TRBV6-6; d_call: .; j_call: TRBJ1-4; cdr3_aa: ASKTGGKGSEELF
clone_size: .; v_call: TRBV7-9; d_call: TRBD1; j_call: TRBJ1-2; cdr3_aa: ASTPGQGAYGYT
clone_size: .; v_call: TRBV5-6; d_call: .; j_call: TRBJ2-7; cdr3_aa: ASSFRVDHEQY
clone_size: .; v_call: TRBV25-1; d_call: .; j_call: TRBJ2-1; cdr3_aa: ASSEAGSDNEQF
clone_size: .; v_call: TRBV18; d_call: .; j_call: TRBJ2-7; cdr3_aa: ASSPLIEQY
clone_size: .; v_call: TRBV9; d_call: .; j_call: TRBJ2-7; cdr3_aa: ASSPGRASRYEQY
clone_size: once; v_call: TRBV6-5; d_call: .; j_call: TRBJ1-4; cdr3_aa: ASSSWKGVNEKLF
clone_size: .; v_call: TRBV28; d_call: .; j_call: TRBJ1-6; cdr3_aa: ASSLSPKTSYNSPLH
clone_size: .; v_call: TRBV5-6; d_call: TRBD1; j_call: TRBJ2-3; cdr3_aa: ASRPTGGTDTQY
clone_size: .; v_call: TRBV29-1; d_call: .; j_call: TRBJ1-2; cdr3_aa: TAYGYT
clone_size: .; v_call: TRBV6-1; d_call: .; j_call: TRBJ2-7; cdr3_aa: ASSEGYEQY
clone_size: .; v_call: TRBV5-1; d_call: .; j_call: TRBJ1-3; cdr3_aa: ASSLALDGNTIY
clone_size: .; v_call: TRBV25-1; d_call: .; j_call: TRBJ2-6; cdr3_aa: ASSDPSTGANVLT
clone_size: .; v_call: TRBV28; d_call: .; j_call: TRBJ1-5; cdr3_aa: ASSLPIGHQPQH
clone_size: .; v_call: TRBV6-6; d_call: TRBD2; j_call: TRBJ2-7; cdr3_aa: ASSRTSGGYEQY
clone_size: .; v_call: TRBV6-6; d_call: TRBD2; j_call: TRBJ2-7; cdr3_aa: ASSYSLLSGSYEQY
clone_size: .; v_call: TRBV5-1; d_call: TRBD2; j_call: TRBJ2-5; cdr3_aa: ASSPGTSGGAKETQY
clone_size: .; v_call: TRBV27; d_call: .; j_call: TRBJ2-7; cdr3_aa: ASSLGQGRYEQY
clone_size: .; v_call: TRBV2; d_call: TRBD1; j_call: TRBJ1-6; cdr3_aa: ATQEQGSLQSPLH